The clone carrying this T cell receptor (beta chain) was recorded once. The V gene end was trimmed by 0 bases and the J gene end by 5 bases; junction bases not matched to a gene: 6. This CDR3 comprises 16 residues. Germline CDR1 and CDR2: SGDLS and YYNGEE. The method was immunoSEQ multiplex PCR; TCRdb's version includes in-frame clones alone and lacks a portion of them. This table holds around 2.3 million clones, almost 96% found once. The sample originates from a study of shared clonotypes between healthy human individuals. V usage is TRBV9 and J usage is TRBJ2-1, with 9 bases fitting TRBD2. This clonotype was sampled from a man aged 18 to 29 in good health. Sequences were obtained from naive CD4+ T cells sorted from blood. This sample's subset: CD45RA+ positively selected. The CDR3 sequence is CASSVGSSGGHNEQFF. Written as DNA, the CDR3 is TGTGCCAGCAGCGTAGGAAGTAGCGGGGGCCACAATGAGCAGTTCTTC.